These 14 T cell receptor beta chains originate from one sample sequenced in a study of shared clonotypes between healthy human individuals. Clones were sequenced by immunoSEQ multiplex PCR, and TCRdb holds only the in-frame ones, with some missing. Here the sample spans some 2,500,000 clones, about 90% being singletons. The source material was naive CD4+ T cells from PBMCs. The sample's subset: CD45RA+ positively selected. The receptors come from a man between 18 and 29 years old in good health. Some clones in this sample may be carry-over from other donors' samples.

The chain uses TRBV5-4 and TRBJ2-1, with 8 bases identical to TRBD2. The germline gives CDR1 SGHNT, CDR2 YYREEE (reference sequence). CDR3 length equals 17 residues. Trimming removed 1 base from V and 10 bases from J; junction bases left unmatched: 16. DNA of the CDR3: TGTGCCAGCAGCTTGTCAGCGGGAGCTTTATACCCTGCGGAGCAGTTCTTC. Its protein is CASSLSAGALYPAEQFF.

This clone has a handful of counts. The chain is built from TRBV28 and TRBJ2-2, with D hard to call. This CDR3 has 15 amino acids. Between the trimmed V and J ends, which lost 5 bases and 5 bases, there was a span of 15 bases. The V gene's germline CDR1 is MDHEN and CDR2 SYDVKM. The DNA of the CDR3 is TGTGCCAGCAGTACCTGGACCAGTGGGACCGGGGAGCTGTTTTTT. Translated: CASSTWTSGTGELFF.

This rearrangement joins TRBV6-6 to TRBJ2-7; unclear D gene. V shed 0 bases and J shed 3 bases, with 9 bases lying between them. The CDR3 has 14 amino acids. Germline V CDR1 and CDR2: MNHNY, SVGAGI (reference sequence). DNA for the CDR3: TGTGCCAGCAGTTACTCGGGTAGTAACTACGAGCAGTACTTC. Its translation is CASSYSGSNYEQYF.

The chain recombines TRBV30 with TRBJ1-1; D unresolved. Per the germline V gene, CDR1 is GTSNPN and CDR2 is SVGIG (reference sequence). V was pared by 0 bases and J by 5 bases, with 13 bases between. The CDR3 runs to 14 residues. CDR3 DNA: TGTGCCTGGAGTGTATCGGTGGGGAAAACTGAAGCTTTCTTT. It specifies CAWSVSVGKTEAFF.

V usage is TRBV29-1 and J usage is TRBJ2-5; D remains ambiguous. The V gene lost 1 base and the J gene lost 5 bases, with 14 bases spanning the gap. CDR1 SQVTM and CDR2 ANQGSEA come from the germline V gene. The length of the CDR3 is 14 residues. The CDR3 DNA reads TGCAGCGTTGAAGGGCGCCCCCTGGGGGAGACCCAGTACTTC. This sequence encodes CSVEGRPLGETQYF.

This clone showed up just once. This sample includes further DNA sequences coding for the same CDR3. This chain links TRBV30 with TRBJ2-5; weak D call: TRBD2 (6 bases). The CDR3 runs 12 residues. The germline gives CDR1 GTSNPN, CDR2 SVGIG (reference sequence). V gave up 3 bases and J gave up 5 bases, with 10 bases separating them. For the CDR3, the DNA is TGTGCCTGGAGCCCGGGGGTCGAGACCCAGTACTTC. Residues: CAWSPGVETQYF.

A few counts support this clone. This chain links TRBV20-1 with TRBJ1-1, with 8 bases fitting TRBD1. The germline CDR1 and CDR2 sequences are DFQATT and SNEGSKA (reference sequence). The CDR3 length is 11 residues. Trimming removed 2 bases from V and 11 bases from J; junction bases left unmatched: 4. The CDR3 sequence: CSARRTGSAFF. The DNA for the CDR3 is TGCAGTGCTAGAAGGACAGGGTCTGCTTTCTTT.

This chain joins TRBV6-5 and TRBJ1-4; D might be TRBD1 (5 bases). V lost 5 bases, J lost 8 bases, and 15 bases lay in between. The CDR3 is made up of 14 amino acids. CDR1 MNHEY and CDR2 SVGAGI come from the germline V gene. DNA for the CDR3: TGTGCCAGCAGTCCTCAGGGCATCGAGGAAAAACTGTTTTTT. It codes for CASSPQGIEEKLFF.

The J gene is TRBJ2-5, the V gene TRBV7-9; D call uncertain. Deletions cut 5 bases from V and 1 base from J, with 11 bases between. The CDR3 runs to 14 residues. Germline values: CDR1 SEHNR, CDR2 FQNEAQ (reference sequence). CDR3 residues: CASSPDRLQETQYF. The CDR3 bases are TGTGCCAGCAGCCCGGATAGACTCCAAGAGACCCAGTACTTC.

This chain uses TRBV5-6 with TRBJ2-3, with 7 bases aligning to TRBD2. After removal of 2 bases from V and 2 bases from J, the junction contained 8 bases not matched to a gene. Germline V lookup: CDR1 SGHDT, CDR2 YYEEEE. The CDR3 totals 16 residues. The CDR3 is CASSLAEGLDTDTQYF. The CDR3 DNA reads as TGTGCCAGCAGCTTAGCGGAAGGACTAGACACAGATACGCAGTATTTT. Based on the CDR3 plus reference TRBV5-6 and TRBJ2-3, the full variable domain is DAGVTQSPTHLIKTRGQQVTLRCSPKSGHDTVSWYQQALGQGPQFIFQYYEEEERQRGNFPDRFSGHQFPNYSSELNVNALLLGDSALYLCASSLAEGLDTDTQYFGPGTRLTVL.

V gene TRBV11-2 combines with J gene TRBJ2-1; 9 bases match TRBD2. This CDR3 comprises 15 residues. Germline CDR1 reads SGHAT; CDR2 reads FQNNGV. Losses at the gene ends were 4 bases for V and 8 bases for J; bases not matched to a gene: 9. CDR3 bases: TGTGCCAGCAGCTCCCGAATAGCGGGAGTCCATGAGCAGTTCTTC. This encodes CASSSRIAGVHEQFF.

A word on this clone: Compared with germline, one end of the junction differs, possibly owing to a read error. The rearrangement links TRBV7-9 to TRBJ1-2, with D possibly being TRBD1 (5 bases). Germline V gene sequence: CDR1 SEHNR, CDR2 FQNEAQ (reference sequence). This CDR3 spans 14 amino acids. CDR3 residues: CASNLRDLRYGYTF. For the CDR3, the DNA is TGTGCCAGCAACTTACGGGACTTACGCTATGGCTACACCTTC.

This chain joins TRBV7-8 and TRBJ2-1; 10 positions agree with TRBD2. Losses at the gene ends were 2 bases for V and 6 bases for J; bases not matched to a gene: 16. Germline CDR1 SGHVS, CDR2 FQNEAQ. The CDR3 is 19 amino acids. The CDR3: CASSLIRTSGPPRLNEQFF. In nucleotides, the CDR3 is TGTGCCAGCAGCTTAATCAGGACTAGCGGTCCCCCGCGGCTCAATGAGCAGTTCTTC.

The J gene is TRBJ1-6, the V gene TRBV6-6; no clear D. V was shortened by 5 bases and J by 0 bases, with 8 bases between the two germline ends. The length of the CDR3 is 15 residues. In germline, CDR1 is MNHNY, CDR2 SVGAGI (reference sequence). DNA of the CDR3: TGTGCCAGCAGTCCCCAGAGCTCCTATAATTCACCCCTCCACTTT. Translating gives CASSPQSSYNSPLHF.